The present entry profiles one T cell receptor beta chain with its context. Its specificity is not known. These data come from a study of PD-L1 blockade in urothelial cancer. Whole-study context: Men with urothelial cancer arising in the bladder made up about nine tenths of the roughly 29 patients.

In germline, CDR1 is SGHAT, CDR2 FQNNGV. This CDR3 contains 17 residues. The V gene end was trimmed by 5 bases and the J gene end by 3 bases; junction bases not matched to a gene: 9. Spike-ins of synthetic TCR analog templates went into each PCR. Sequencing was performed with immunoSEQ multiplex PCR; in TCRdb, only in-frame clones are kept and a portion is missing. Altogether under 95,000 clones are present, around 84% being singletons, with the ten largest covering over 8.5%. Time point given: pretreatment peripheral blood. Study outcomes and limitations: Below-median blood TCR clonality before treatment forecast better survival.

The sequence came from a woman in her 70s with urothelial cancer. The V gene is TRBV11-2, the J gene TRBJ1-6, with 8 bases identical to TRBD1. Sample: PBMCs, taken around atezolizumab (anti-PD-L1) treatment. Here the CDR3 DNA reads TGTGCCAGCAGCCCCGCACAGGGGGGTCGCTATAATTCACCCCTCCACTTT. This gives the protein CASSPAQGGRYNSPLHF.